This T cell receptor beta chain stems from a study of blood T cell repertoires in COVID-19. Study overall: T cells, B-cell-depleted T cells, or PBMCs provided the cDNA or gDNA that served as material.

Per the original data handling: Reference gene primer amplification gave nucleated cell count estimates. The assay was immunoSEQ multiplex PCR, and TCRdb's table has in-frame clones only and misses some. The D gene and trimming were derived from the DNA, and the V and J assignments and clone size from that table. The table has fewer than 250,000 clones, about nine tenths seen once. Germline CDR1 and CDR2: SGHNT and YYREEE (reference sequence). Deletions cut 4 bases from V and 0 bases from J, with 28 bases between. This CDR3 contains 20 residues. The sequencing input was peripheral blood. The TCR sequence derives from a woman aged 70-85 years with acute or convalescent COVID-19. This sequence joins TRBV5-4 and TRBJ1-1; maybe TRBD1 (6 bases). The CDR3 reads CASSLPGHRVNRALNTEAFF. CDR3 DNA sequence: TGTGCCAGCAGCCTGCCGGGACACCGAGTCAACCGCGCATTGAACACTGAAGCTTTCTTT.